A selection of T cell receptor beta chains follows, all from one sample in a study of blood T cell repertoires in COVID-19. Using immunoSEQ multiplex PCR, the repertoire was profiled, and TCRdb retains in-frame clones only, with some absent. The data contain over 130,000 clones, roughly 80% of them singletons. The sample was peripheral blood. The receptors were sampled from a man in his forties or fifties with acute or convalescent COVID-19. The CDR3 runs from the conserved cysteine through the conserved F or W. A D gene is named only where the DNA matches it firmly. Clone size is shown for a subset of rows, as once, few, many or a class of expanded clone.

abundance	v_gene	d_gene	j_gene	CDR3nt	CDR3aa
.	TRBV5-1	.	TRBJ1-6	TGCGCCAGCAGCTTGGCCGGACAGCGGATAATGAGTTCACCCCTCCACTTT	CASSLAGQRIMSSPLHF
.	TRBV29-1	TRBD2	TRBJ2-1	TGCAGCGTTGCTTCGGGACTAGCGGGGATCTACAATGAGCAGTTCTTC	CSVASGLAGIYNEQFF
.	TRBV5-1	.	TRBJ2-1	TGCGCCAGCAGTGTCTATCCAACCTCCAATGAGCAGTTCTTC	CASSVYPTSNEQFF
few	TRBV30	TRBD1	TRBJ1-4	TGTGCCTGGAGTCCCAAATTGAGGGACAGGGACCTTAATGAAAAACTGTTTTTT	CAWSPKLRDRDLNEKLFF
.	TRBV7-9	.	TRBJ2-4	TGTGCCAGCAGCTTAGGTCGGGAGGCCAAAAACATTCAGTACTTC	CASSLGREAKNIQYF
.	TRBV18	.	TRBJ1-2	TGTGCCAGCTCTAAATTTGTCGGGGTAGATGATGGCTACACCTTC	CASSKFVGVDDGYTF
.	TRBV7-9	.	TRBJ1-2	TGTGCCAGCAGCCCCGACATACCTGGGGGCTACACCTTC	CASSPDIPGGYTF
.	TRBV12-3/TRBV12-4	.	TRBJ1-2	TGTGCCAGCAGTTTGGACACTAACTATGGCTACACCTTC	CASSLDTNYGYTF
.	TRBV6-5	.	TRBJ2-2	TGTGCCAGCAGCGGGACTTTTACCGGGGAGCTGTTTTTT	CASSGTFTGELFF
.	TRBV14	TRBD1	TRBJ1-4	TGTGCCAGCAGCGCCGGGACAGATGTTGAAAAACTGTTTTTT	CASSAGTDVEKLFF
.	TRBV7-9	.	TRBJ2-7	TGTGCCAGCAGCTTAGATGGGCAGAAATCGTCCTACGAGCAGTACTTC	CASSLDGQKSSYEQYF
many	TRBV5-1	TRBD2	TRBJ2-3	TGCGCCAGCAGCCCCGGACTAGCGGGGACCCCTGGAAGTACGCAGTATTTT	CASSPGLAGTPGSTQYF
.	TRBV2	TRBD2	TRBJ2-2	TGTGCCAGCAGTGAAGGACTAGCGGGGTCCGGGGAGCTGTTTTTT	CASSEGLAGSGELFF
.	TRBV18	TRBD1	TRBJ1-1	TGTGCCAGCTCACCTTCGGGACAGGGGAACACTGAAGCTTTCTTT	CASSPSGQGNTEAFF
.	TRBV7-8	TRBD2	TRBJ2-1	TGTGCCAGCAGCCCAAGCGGGGGGGCCATCAATGAGCAGTTCTTC	CASSPSGGAINEQFF
.	TRBV19	TRBD2	TRBJ2-7	TGTGCCAGTAGTCGAGGAGGGAGGGTGCAATTCTACGAGCAGTACTTC	CASSRGGRVQFYEQYF
few	TRBV10-3	TRBD1	TRBJ2-3	TGTGCCATCAGTGGGACAGGGGGCAACACAGATACGCAGTATTTT	CAISGTGGNTDTQYF
.	TRBV19	.	TRBJ2-2	TGTGCCAGTAGTATAGTGGCAGACACCGGGGAGCTGTTTTTT	CASSIVADTGELFF
.	TRBV12-5	.	TRBJ1-1	TGTGCTAGTGGTCAGGGTGTGAACACTGAAGCTTTCTTT	CASGQGVNTEAFF
.	TRBV30	.	TRBJ1-3	TGTGCCTGGAGTGTAATCGGAGGGAGTGGAAACACCATATATTTT	CAWSVIGGSGNTIYF
few	TRBV9	.	TRBJ1-2	TGTGCCAGCAGCGTCAGAGAGGGCTATGGCTACACCTTC	CASSVREGYGYTF
.	TRBV3-1/TRBV3-2	.	TRBJ1-1	TGTGCCAGCAGCCCTAGAATCTGGAACACTGAAGCTTTCTTT	CASSPRIWNTEAFF
.	TRBV30	TRBD2	TRBJ2-5	TGTGCCTGGGCCCCATCGGCGGGGGGGGAGGAGACCCAGTACTTC	CAWAPSAGGEETQYF
few	TRBV3-1/TRBV3-2	.	TRBJ2-5	TGTGCCAGCAGCCAAGATCGGGAGACCCAGTACTTC	CASSQDRETQYF
.	TRBV5-8	.	TRBJ2-5	TGTGCCAGCAGCTCACCCTCGGTGTTAGAGACCCAGTACTTC	CASSSPSVLETQYF
.	TRBV9	TRBD1	TRBJ1-5	TGTGCCAGCAGCGTAGGCCAGGGGGGCTATCAGCCCCAGCATTTT	CASSVGQGGYQPQHF
.	TRBV7-3	.	TRBJ1-1	TGTGCCAGCAGCTTAGCTTATGGGCTTGAAGCTTTCTTT	CASSLAYGLEAFF
.	TRBV24-1	.	TRBJ2-1	TGTGCCACCAGTGATTTGGAAGGGGAAGTGGGCAATGAGCAGTTCTTC	CATSDLEGEVGNEQFF
.	TRBV19	TRBD1	TRBJ1-1	TGTGCCAGTAGATTTACAGGGGGCTACGTCGGTGAAGCTTTCTTT	CASRFTGGYVGEAFF
.	TRBV5-1	.	TRBJ2-1	TGCGCCAGCAGCTTGGGGTCGGAGGACAATGAGCAGTTCTTC	CASSLGSEDNEQFF
.	TRBV5-1	TRBD2	TRBJ2-1	TGCGCCAGCAGCTTGGGAGTAGCGGGGAGCTCCTACAATGAGCAGTTCTTC	CASSLGVAGSSYNEQFF
.	TRBV24-1	TRBD2	TRBJ2-1	TGTGCCACCAGTGATAACCTACTAGCGGGGGGGCTCAATGAGCAGTTCTTC	CATSDNLLAGGLNEQFF
.	TRBV3-1/TRBV3-2	.	TRBJ2-1	TGTGCCAGCAGCCAAGAATCGGCGGCTAAAGGTGAGCAGTTCTTC	CASSQESAAKGEQFF